The present entry profiles one T cell receptor beta chain with its context. The V gene's germline CDR1 is SGHRS and CDR2 YFSETQ. V lost 0 bases and J lost 7, with 16 bases in between. The CDR3 length is 16 residues. This specimen comes from a study of blood T cell repertoires in COVID-19. Turning to the study itself: Acute and convalescent COVID-19 specimens originated in the United States, Italy and Spain.

Sequenced by immunoSEQ multiplex PCR; TCRdb stores in-frame clones only, minus some. Here the sample spans almost 200,000 clones, roughly 90% being singletons. This receptor was identified in a woman in her late teens or twenties who had recovered from COVID-19. This chain uses TRBV5-1 with TRBJ1-4, with D perhaps matching TRBD1 (6 bases). The source material was PBMCs or T cells enriched from blood (not recorded which). CDR3 sequence: CASSLALWGGGEKLFF. CDR3 bases: TGCGCCAGCAGCTTGGCCTTATGGGGGGGCGGTGAAAAACTGTTTTTT.